This TCR beta chain was obtained from a study of T cell responses to AZD1222 COVID-19 vaccine. Germline V CDR1 and CDR2: MNHEY, SMNVEV (reference sequence). J was trimmed by 0 bases and V by 4 bases; bases with no gene match: 6. This CDR3 comprises 15 residues. Study-level results: Nearly half of spike-specific TCRs reportedly target unmutated variant regions. It should be noted that donors were predominantly white British and more often female, and clonal diversity was possibly underestimated.

Profiled with immunoSEQ multiplex PCR; TCRdb holds only in-frame clones, not every one. The sample holds about 120,000 clones, around 87% seen once. On this clone: The target antigen is unknown.

Here the sequenced sample was peripheral blood, taken on day 0 of AZD1222 vaccination. V usage is TRBV27 and J usage is TRBJ2-7; 7 nucleotides match TRBD2. The origin of this receptor is an adult in good health. DNA for the CDR3: TGTGCCAGCAGTTCCTACCGGACTAGCTCCTACGAGCAGTACTTC. It yields the protein CASSSYRTSSYEQYF.